What follows is one T cell receptor (beta chain) and its context. Its cognate antigen is unknown. Deep-level running was used for the assay. The assay was immunoSEQ multiplex PCR, and TCRdb's table has in-frame clones only and misses some. The table lists roughly 1.5 million clones, 95% to 99% of them singletons, with about 0.4% in the top ten. The data were taken from a study of shared clonotypes between healthy human individuals. The length of the CDR3 is 15 residues. Per the germline V gene, CDR1 is SGHRS and CDR2 is YFSETQ. V was cut by 4 bases and J by 8 bases, with 19 bases left in between. Findings of the study overall: Rarefaction exposed incomplete sorted-subset sequencing despite large depth. Clonotypes which were not shared had lower generation probabilities than clonotypes that all four donors shared. The sampled material consisted only of blood, and tissue repertoires are likely to differ.

Sequenced sample: naive CD4+ T cells sorted from blood. Subset denoted: CD45RA+ positively selected. The source of this sequence is a man aged 25 to 40 in good health. The V and J genes are TRBV5-1 and TRBJ1-5, with D perhaps TRBD1 (5 bases). The chain's CDR3 is CASSPRDRQIEPQHF. The CDR3 DNA reads as TGCGCCAGCAGCCCCCGGGACCGACAAATCGAGCCCCAGCATTTT.